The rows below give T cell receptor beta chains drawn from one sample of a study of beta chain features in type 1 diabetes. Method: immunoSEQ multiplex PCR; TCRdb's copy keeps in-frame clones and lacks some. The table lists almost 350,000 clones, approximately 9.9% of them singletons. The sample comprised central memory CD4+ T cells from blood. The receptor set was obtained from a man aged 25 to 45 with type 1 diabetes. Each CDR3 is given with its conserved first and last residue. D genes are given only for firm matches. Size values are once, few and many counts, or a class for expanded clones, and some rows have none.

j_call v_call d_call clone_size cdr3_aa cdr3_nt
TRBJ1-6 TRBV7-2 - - CASSSESGSNSPLHF TGTGCCAGCAGCTCGGAAAGTGGATCTAATTCACCCCTCCACTTT
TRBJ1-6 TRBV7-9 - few CASSLMAGTGGSPLHF TGTGCCAGCAGCTTAATGGCCGGGACCGGAGGTTCACCCCTCCACTTT
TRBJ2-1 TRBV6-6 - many CASSRGAYDGNEQFF TGTGCCAGCAGTAGAGGGGCCTACGACGGCAATGAGCAGTTCTTC
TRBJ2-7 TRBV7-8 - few CASSSARGRGHLKSYEQYF TGTGCCAGCAGCTCAGCAAGGGGCAGGGGCCATCTGAAATCCTACGAGCAGTACTTC
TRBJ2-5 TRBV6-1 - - CASSELGDTSSGTQYF TGTGCCAGCAGTGAGCTGGGAGATACGTCCTCTGGGACCCAGTACTTC
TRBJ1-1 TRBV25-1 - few CASSEYSDGTEAFF TGTGCCAGCAGTGAATACAGCGACGGCACTGAAGCTTTCTTT
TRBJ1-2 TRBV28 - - CASSLGDIAYGYTF TGTGCCAGCAGTCTGGGGGACATCGCCTATGGCTACACCTTC
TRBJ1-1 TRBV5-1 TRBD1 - CASSPNGQGLTEAFF TGCGCCAGCAGCCCCAACGGACAGGGCCTCACTGAAGCTTTCTTT
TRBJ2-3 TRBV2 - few CASSVGFDTQYF TGTGCCAGCAGTGTCGGGTTCGATACGCAGTATTTT
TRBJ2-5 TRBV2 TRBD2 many CASSELAGGETQYF TGTGCCAGCAGTGAACTAGCGGGGGGAGAGACCCAGTACTTC
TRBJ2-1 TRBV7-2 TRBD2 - CASSLSGGASYNEQFF TGTGCCAGCAGCCTCAGCGGGGGGGCCTCCTACAATGAGCAGTTCTTC
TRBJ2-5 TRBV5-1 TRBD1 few CASSSPSTGRQETQYF TGCGCCAGCAGCTCCCCGTCGACAGGGCGACAAGAGACCCAGTACTTC
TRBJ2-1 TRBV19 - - CASSIDISEQFF TGTGCCAGTAGTATAGACATTTCTGAGCAGTTCTTC
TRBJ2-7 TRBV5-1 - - CASSLGAAPNYEQYF TGCGCCAGCAGCTTGGGGGCAGCCCCTAACTACGAGCAGTACTTC
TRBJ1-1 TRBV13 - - CASSLEGITEAFF TGTGCCAGCAGCTTGGAGGGTATCACTGAAGCTTTCTTT
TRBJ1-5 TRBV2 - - CASMGDSNQPQHF TGTGCCAGCATGGGAGATAGCAATCAGCCCCAGCATTTT
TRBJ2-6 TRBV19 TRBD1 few CASSIPRQGDNVLTF TGTGCCAGTAGTATTCCGAGACAGGGCGACAACGTCCTGACTTTC
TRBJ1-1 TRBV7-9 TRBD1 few CANSQGADLNTEAFF TGTGCCAACTCTCAGGGGGCGGACTTGAACACTGAAGCTTTCTTT
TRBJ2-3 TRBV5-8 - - CASSFGRGQDTQYF TGTGCCAGCAGCTTCGGCAGAGGTCAAGATACGCAGTATTTT
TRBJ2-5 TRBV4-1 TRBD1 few CASSQDKAGTGVQETQYF TGCGCCAGCAGCCAAGATAAGGCCGGGACAGGCGTCCAAGAGACCCAGTACTTC
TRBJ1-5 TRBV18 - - CASSRDNQPQHF TGTGCCAGCTCGCGAGATAATCAGCCCCAGCATTTT
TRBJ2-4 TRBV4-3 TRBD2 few CASSQVSLAGAPWAKNIQYF TGCGCCAGCAGCCAAGTCTCATTAGCGGGGGCCCCTTGGGCCAAAAACATTCAGTACTTC
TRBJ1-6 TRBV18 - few CASSPGNNSPLHF TGTGCCAGCTCACCAGGGAATAATTCACCCCTCCACTTT
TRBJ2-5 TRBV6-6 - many CASCITGTRRETQYF TGTGCCAGCTGTATAACCGGGACCAGACGAGAGACCCAGTACTTC
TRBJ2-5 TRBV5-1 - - CASSPRLQETQYF TGCGCCAGCAGCCCTAGACTACAAGAGACCCAGTACTTC
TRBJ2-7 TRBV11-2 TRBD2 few CASRQRGPSSYEQYF TGTGCCAGCAGACAGCGGGGGCCAAGCTCCTACGAGCAGTACTTC
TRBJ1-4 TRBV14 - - CASSRGNGEKLFF TGTGCCAGCAGCCGAGGAAATGGGGAAAAACTGTTTTTT
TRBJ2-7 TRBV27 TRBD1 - CASSPYWDSVYEQYF TGTGCCAGCAGTCCTTACTGGGACAGTGTTTACGAGCAGTACTTC
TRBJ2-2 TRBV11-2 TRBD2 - CASSIISGDTGELFF TGTGCCAGCAGCATCATTAGCGGGGACACCGGGGAGCTGTTTTTT
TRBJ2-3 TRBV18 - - CASSQPASRDTQYF TGTGCCAGCTCACAGCCGGCTAGTCGGGATACGCAGTATTTT
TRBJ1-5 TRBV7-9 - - CASSALATDKRNQPQHF TGTGCCAGCAGCGCCCTCGCGACAGATAAGCGCAATCAGCCCCAGCATTTT
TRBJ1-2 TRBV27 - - CASALEAAGALGYTF TGTGCCAGCGCCCTCGAGGCGGCAGGGGCGCTTGGCTACACCTTC
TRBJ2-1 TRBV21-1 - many CASSKGERNIYNEQFF TGTGCCAGCAGCAAAGGCGAGAGAAACATTTACAATGAGCAGTTCTTC
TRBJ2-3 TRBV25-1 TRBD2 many CASSDLAGVGTDTQYF TGTGCCAGCAGTGATCTGGCGGGGGTGGGCACAGATACGCAGTATTTT
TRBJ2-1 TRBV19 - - CASRTRGPEVYNEQFF TGTGCCAGTAGAACTAGGGGCCCTGAGGTCTACAATGAGCAGTTCTTC
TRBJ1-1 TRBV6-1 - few CASSEAGLNTEAFF TGTGCCAGCAGTGAAGCAGGTTTGAACACTGAAGCTTTCTTT
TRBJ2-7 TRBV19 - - CASSTGQTYEQYF TGTGCCAGTAGTACCGGACAGACCTACGAGCAGTACTTC
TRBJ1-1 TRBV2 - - CASSPPGGRDTEAFF TGTGCCAGCAGTCCCCCGGGGGGGAGGGACACTGAAGCTTTCTTT
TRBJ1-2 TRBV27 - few CASSFRRGRVGGYTF TGTGCCAGCAGTTTTCGCAGGGGCCGAGTGGGTGGCTACACCTTC
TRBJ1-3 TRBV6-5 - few CASIVLLVSGNTIYF TGTGCCAGCATCGTTCTGCTCGTCTCTGGAAACACCATATATTTT
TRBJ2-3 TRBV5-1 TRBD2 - CASSLRGVGTDTQYF TGCGCCAGCAGCTTGCGGGGGGTAGGCACAGATACGCAGTATTTT
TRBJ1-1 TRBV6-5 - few CASSLVGVNTEAFF TGTGCCAGCAGTTTGGTAGGGGTGAACACTGAAGCTTTCTTT
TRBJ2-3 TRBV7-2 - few CASSLRASTDTQYF TGTGCCAGCAGCTTAAGGGCTAGTACAGATACGCAGTATTTT
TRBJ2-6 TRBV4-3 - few CASSQGKNGANVLTF TGCGCCAGCAGCCAGGGCAAAAATGGGGCCAACGTCCTGACTTTC
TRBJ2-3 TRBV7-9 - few CASSDTDTQYF TGTGCCAGCAGCGATACAGATACGCAGTATTTT
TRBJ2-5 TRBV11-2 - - CASSLIWQGQETQYF TGTGCCAGCAGCTTGATCTGGCAGGGCCAAGAGACCCAGTACTTC
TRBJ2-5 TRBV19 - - CASSRTAMETQYF TGTGCCAGTAGTAGAACAGCGATGGAGACCCAGTACTTC
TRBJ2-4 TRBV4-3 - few CASSQDLHQLIQYF TGCGCCAGCAGCCAAGATTTGCATCAGCTCATTCAGTACTTC
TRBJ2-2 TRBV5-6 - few CASSFLGRGTGELFF TGTGCCAGCAGCTTTCTGGGGCGCGGCACCGGGGAGCTGTTTTTT
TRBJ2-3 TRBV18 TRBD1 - CASSPRTGATDTQYF TGTGCCAGCTCACCTCGGACAGGCGCCACAGATACGCAGTATTTT
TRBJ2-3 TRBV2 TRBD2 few CARGTGGTDTQYF TGTGCCAGGGGGACGGGGGGTACAGATACGCAGTATTTT
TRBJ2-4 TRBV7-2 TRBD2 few CASSFTAGGQAKNIQYF TGTGCCAGCAGCTTTACGGCGGGGGGGCAAGCCAAAAACATTCAGTACTTC
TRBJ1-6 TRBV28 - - CASGGFELGNSPLHF TGTGCCAGCGGGGGGTTCGAACTTGGGAATTCACCCCTCCACTTT
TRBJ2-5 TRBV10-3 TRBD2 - CAISELAGKGGETQYF TGTGCCATCAGTGAACTAGCGGGGAAGGGAGGGGAGACCCAGTACTTC
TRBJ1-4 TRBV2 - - CASSLMRVTNEKLFF TGTGCCAGCAGTCTTATGCGGGTGACTAATGAAAAACTGTTTTTT
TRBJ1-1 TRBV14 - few CASSQSLMNTEAFF TGTGCCAGCAGCCAATCACTCATGAACACTGAAGCTTTCTTT
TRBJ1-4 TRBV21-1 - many CASSKDPSASTNEKLFF TGTGCCAGCAGCAAAGATCCGTCGGCGTCAACTAATGAAAAACTGTTTTTT